Listed below are T cell receptor beta chains from one sample, sequenced in a study of response to subunit inactivated influenza vaccine. TCRdb reanalysed the RT-PCR reads using MiXCR and keeps one entry per CDR3 protein. The sample consists of about 180,000 distinct CDR3 sequences, around 9% of them appearing once. The sample in question was non-naive T cells sorted from PBMCs, obtained on the day of vaccination. The receptors shown here come from a man aged 45-65 years who received an inactivated influenza vaccine. Each CDR3 is given with its conserved first and last residue. D genes are given only for firm matches. A clone size is listed for some rows: how often the clone was seen (once, few, many), or a class if it is expanded.

. | TRBJ1-1 | . | TRBV6-1 | CASSRSTANTEAFF | TGTGCCAGCAGCCGATCAACAGCGAACACTGAAGCTTTCTTT
few | TRBJ2-1 | TRBD1 | TRBV27 | CASSLTGGAYNEQFF | TGTGCCAGCAGTCTTACAGGGGGCGCTTACAATGAGCAGTTCTTC
. | TRBJ1-6 | . | TRBV28 | CASSLIWVALSNSPLHF | TGTGCCAGCAGTTTAATCTGGGTGGCCCTTTCTAATTCACCCCTCCACTTT
few | TRBJ2-1 | TRBD2 | TRBV10-3 | CAISGRARVGLAGDSSYNEQFF | TGTGCCATCAGTGGACGGGCTAGGGTAGGACTAGCGGGTGATAGTTCCTACAATGAGCAGTTCTTC
many | TRBJ2-1 | TRBD2 | TRBV7-6 | CASSFDRGGSSYNEQFF | TGTGCCAGCAGCTTCGATAGGGGCGGGAGCTCCTACAATGAGCAGTTCTTC
. | TRBJ2-5 | TRBD2 | TRBV6-5 | CASSSGGGGETQYF | TGTGCCAGCAGTTCAGGTGGGGGGGGAGAGACCCAGTACTTC
medium-sized | TRBJ2-1 | . | TRBV12-3/TRBV12-4 | CASTMGRYNEQFF | TGTGCCAGCACCATGGGCCGGTACAATGAGCAGTTCTTC
. | TRBJ2-7 | . | TRBV12-3/TRBV12-4 | CASSEGFSYEQYF | TGTGCCAGCAGTGAGGGGTTCTCCTACGAGCAGTACTTC
few | TRBJ2-7 | . | TRBV7-2 | CASSLQQVGYEQYF | TGTGCCAGCAGCTTACAGCAGGTGGGGTACGAGCAGTACTTC
. | TRBJ2-2 | . | TRBV7-9 | CATRKGRFTGELFF | TGTGCTACTCGGAAGGGGAGGTTTACCGGGGAGCTGTTTTTT
. | TRBJ2-7 | . | TRBV6-1 | CASSPLVGAATTYEQYF | TGTGCCAGCAGCCCTTTGGTCGGGGCAGCTACTACCTACGAGCAGTACTTC
. | TRBJ2-6 | . | TRBV30 | CAWSTGSGANVLTF | TGTGCCTGGAGCACAGGGTCTGGGGCCAACGTCCTGACTTTC
few | TRBJ2-2 | . | TRBV4-1 | CASSLETGRTGELFF | TGCGCCAGCAGCCTTGAGACAGGCAGGACCGGGGAGCTGTTTTTT
many | TRBJ2-7 | . | TRBV6-1 | CASSEGGGSSHEQYF | TGTGCCAGCAGTGAAGGCGGCGGTTCCTCTCACGAGCAGTACTTC
few | TRBJ1-1 | . | TRBV7-2 | CASSPGRMNTEAFF | TGTGCCAGCAGCCCTGGACGGATGAACACTGAAGCTTTCTTT
. | TRBJ2-1 | . | TRBV3-1 | CASSQGARNEQFF | TGTGCCAGCAGCCAGGGGGCAAGGAATGAGCAGTTCTTC
few | TRBJ1-1 | TRBD1 | TRBV27 | CASSLRTGTTEAFF | TGTGCCAGCAGCCTCAGGACAGGGACCACTGAAGCTTTCTTT